These 13 T cell receptor beta chains came from one sample sequenced in a study of low-dose radiotherapy and immunotherapy resistance in tumors. cDNA synthesis used a TRAV/TRBV-specific primer set for both chains. TCRs were put through 20 PCR cycles of amplification with Phusion. A constant-region primer and the V-primer adapter served as the primer pair. Using its own MiXCR run on the reads, TCRdb lists one record per CDR3 protein. The sample has more than 50,000 distinct CDR3 sequences, around 27% seen once; the top ten hold approximately 5.4%. The time point: before trial treatment. The sequencing used PBMCs, collected before treatment. Receptors were obtained from a male donor with prostate cancer.

This clonotype has ten or more counts. The rearrangement joins TRBV27 to TRBJ1-1, with TRBD1 identical over 7 bases. The V segment lost 7 bases and the J segment 4 bases; nucleotides outside the gene matches: 9. There are 14 residues in the CDR3. From germline, CDR1 is MNHEY and CDR2 SMNVEV (reference sequence). CDR3 loop: CASNRQGVSTEAFF. The DNA of the CDR3 is TGTGCCAGCAACCGACAGGGTGTGTCCACTGAAGCTTTCTTT.

This clonotype occurred many times. The chain recombines TRBV6-5 with TRBJ2-3; perhaps TRBD2 as D (6 bases). The CDR3 has 15 residues. Germline-derived CDR1 and CDR2 are MNHEY and SVGAGI. Trimming removed 6 bases at V and 0 bases at J, with 13 bases between. The CDR3 protein is CASRRSGVSTDTQYF. The CDR3 bases are TGTGCCAGCAGACGTTCGGGAGTCAGCACAGATACGCAGTATTTT.

Notes on this clonotype: A far larger clone is a single base away, which makes a read error likely. V is TRBV11-2 and J is TRBJ2-1; D uncertain. CDR1 and CDR2 (germline): SGHAT, FQNNGV. The CDR3 has 12 residues. Trimming took 7 bases from V and 10 from J, leaving 14 bases between them. Here the CDR3 DNA reads TGTGCCAGCACCTCTATTTCCTACGAGCAGTTCTTC. Encoded protein: CASTSISYEQFF.

This clonotype was seen repeatedly, ten times or more. The chain is built from TRBV20-1 and TRBJ2-7; 7 nucleotides align to TRBD2. Germline assignment: CDR1 DFQATT and CDR2 SNEGSKA (reference sequence). Unmatched junction bases numbered 8, after V lost 3 bases and J lost 3 bases. The CDR3 extends over 14 amino acids. This chain's CDR3 is CSARGWGGLYEQYF. The CDR3 nucleotides are TGCAGTGCTAGGGGGTGGGGGGGTCTCTACGAGCAGTACTTC.

This clonotype is medium-sized. The chain combines TRBV5-1 with TRBJ2-2; D is possibly TRBD1 or TRBD2 (5 bases each). Per germline, CDR1 SGHRS and CDR2 YFSETQ. This CDR3 has 14 amino acids. Trimming took 2 bases from V and 4 from J, leaving 9 bases between them. The chain's CDR3 is CASSFEGFTGELFF. For the CDR3, the DNA is TGCGCCAGCAGCTTCGAGGGGTTCACCGGGGAGCTGTTTTTT.

Comment on this clonotype: A read error likely explains this, since a far larger clone differs by one base. The chain recombines TRBV28 with TRBJ2-4, with 8 nucleotides matching TRBD1. The germline CDR1 and CDR2 sequences are MDHEN and SYDVKM. The CDR3 is 15 residues long. Trimming cost V 5 bases and J 1 base; bases outside gene matches: 4. Here the CDR3 reads CASSARQGAKNIQYF. The CDR3 nucleotides are TGTGCCAGCAGTGCCAGACAGGGGGCCAAAAACATTCAGTACTTC. Full variable domain (missing parts from reference TRBV28 and TRBJ2-4): DVKVTQSSRYLVKRTGEKVFLECVQDMDHENMFWYRQDPGLGLRLIYFSYDVKMKEKGDIPEGYSVSREKKERFSLILESASTNQTSMYLCASSARQGAKNIQYFGAGTRLSVL.

Worth noting for this clonotype: A read error is the likely source, as a far larger clone sits one nucleotide away. This chain joins TRBV6-2 or TRBV6-3 and TRBJ2-1; TRBD1 matches at 7 bases. The germline gives CDR1 MNHEY, CDR2 SVGEGT. J gave up 10 bases and V 0 bases, and 6 bases lay outside the gene matches. The CDR3 runs to 14 residues. The CDR3 coding sequence is TGTGCCAGCAGTTACTCCGAGGGGGCCTACGAGCAGTTCTTC. Translating gives CASSYSEGAYEQFF.

In this sample, this clonotype turned up many times. J is TRBJ2-6 and V is TRBV7-2; no clear D gene. The ends were cut back, 2 bases at V and 0 bases at J, with 5 bases in the middle. Germline V gives CDR1 SGHTA, CDR2 FQGNSA. The CDR3 contains 15 residues. The CDR3 nucleotides are TGTGCCAGCAGCTTATGGAACTCTGGGGCCAACGTCCTGACTTTC. As protein: CASSLWNSGANVLTF.

This clonotype came up a few times. The chain is built from TRBV27 and TRBJ2-5; D perhaps matches TRBD2 (5 bases). This CDR3 has 14 amino acids. V shed 6 bases and J shed 3 bases, with 14 bases lying between them. Per germline, CDR1 MNHEY and CDR2 SMNVEV (reference sequence). CDR3: CASSRVGREETQYF. The CDR3, as DNA: TGTGCCAGCAGCCGGGTGGGGAGAGAAGAGACCCAGTACTTC.

This clonotype was counted many times. V and J are TRBV4-1 and TRBJ2-7; the D call may be TRBD1 or TRBD2 (5 bases each). There are 15 residues in the CDR3. Between the trimmed V and J ends, which lost 4 bases and 6 bases, there was a span of 19 bases. In germline, CDR1 is MGHRA, CDR2 YSYEKL. CDR3 sequence (DNA): TGCGCCAGCAGCCCAAGCGGACCAGGGAACTCCGAGCAGTACTTC. Its protein product is CASSPSGPGNSEQYF.

The CDR3 nucleotides read TGCGCCAGCAATCACTGGGGGACTGAAGCTTTCTTT. Its protein product is CASNHWGTEAFF. The chain has TRBV10-2 and TRBJ1-1, with D perhaps TRBD1 (5 bases). The CDR3 loop spans 12 amino acids. Germline loops: CDR1 WSHSY, CDR2 SAAADI. Trimming cost V 7 bases and J 5 bases, with 11 bases left between them.

This clonotype was found many times. The chain joins TRBV28 to TRBJ1-5, with a possible D match to TRBD1 (6 bases). The CDR3 is 14 residues long. Germline lookup yields CDR1 MDHEN and CDR2 SYDVKM. V was shortened by 6 bases and J by 7 bases, with 16 bases between the two germline ends. DNA of the CDR3: TGTGCCAGCAGGGGGGGGGGCACGGGACAGCCCCAGCATTTT. Translated, it gives CASRGGGTGQPQHF.

In this sample, this clonotype turned up many times. V gene TRBV15 combines with J gene TRBJ2-1, with D possibly TRBD1 on 5 matching bases. This CDR3 is 14 amino acids long. V was clipped by 5 bases and J by 5 bases, with 13 bases between them. Germline V gives CDR1 LNHNV, CDR2 YYDKDF (reference sequence). CDR3 in DNA: TGTGCCACCAGCGGACGACAGACAAACAATGAGCAGTTCTTC. This encodes CATSGRQTNNEQFF.